Below, 9 T cell receptor beta chains from the same sample are listed, as sequenced in a study of T cell repertoires in cytomegalovirus infection. TCRdb reprocessed the reads with MiXCR, giving one entry per CDR3 protein. The table records over 100,000 distinct CDR3 sequences, approximately 28% of them present only once. The antigens for these receptors are not known. The sequencing here drew on CD8+ T cells from cultured PBMCs, taken from culture after CMV antigen stimulation. These receptors were collected from a human donor in good health (CMV status not recorded). Some clones in this sample may be carry-over from other donors' samples.

This clonotype was counted a few times. This chain uses TRBV19 with TRBJ2-1; the match to TRBD2 covers 7 bases. V was pared by 1 base and J by 6 bases, with 6 bases of the junction left unmatched. The CDR3 is made up of 15 amino acids. CDR1 is LNHDA and CDR2 is SQIVND in the germline V gene (reference sequence). This chain's CDR3 is CASSIVFGGSNEQFF. DNA of the CDR3: TGTGCCAGTAGTATAGTTTTCGGGGGGTCCAATGAGCAGTTCTTC.

V gene TRBV12-3 or TRBV12-4 combines with J gene TRBJ1-2, with D tentatively TRBD1 (6 bases). Trimming removed 7 bases from V and 5 bases from J, with 23 bases in between. The CDR3 is made up of 16 amino acids. Written as DNA, the CDR3 is TGTGCCAGCACCGACGGACAGTTACTGGGCGGTTATGGCTACACCTTC. This translates into CASTDGQLLGGYGYTF.

The chain couples TRBV25-1 to TRBJ2-1; 7 nucleotides line up with TRBD2. The length of the CDR3 is 14 residues. Germline CDR1 is MGHDK and CDR2 is SYGVNS. Trimming at V came to 1 base and at J to 4 bases, leaving 1 base not matched to a gene. The chain's CDR3 is CASSEWEGYNEQFF. CDR3 sequence (DNA): TGTGCCAGCAGTGAATGGGAGGGATACAATGAGCAGTTCTTC. Full variable domain (missing parts from reference TRBV25-1 and TRBJ2-1): EADIYQTPRYLVIGTGKKITLECSQTMGHDKMYWYQQDPGMELHLIHYSYGVNSTEKGDLSSESTVSRIRTEHFPLTLESARPSHTSQYLCASSEWEGYNEQFFGPGTRLTVL.

V gene TRBV11-2 combines with J gene TRBJ2-4, with a possible D match to TRBD2 (6 bases). The CDR3 contains 16 residues. The V and J ends lost 4 bases and 10 bases respectively, with 23 bases between them. CDR1 SGHAT and CDR2 FQNNGV come from the germline V gene. CDR3 region: CASSSTEGIFQWIQYF. CDR3 coding DNA: TGTGCCAGCAGCTCAACGGAGGGTATATTTCAATGGATTCAGTACTTC.

The rearrangement links TRBV29-1 to TRBJ1-1; maybe TRBD1 (6 bases). Trimming took off 3 bases at V and 2 bases at J, with 13 bases between the two ends. The CDR3 loop spans 14 amino acids. CDR1 SQVTM and CDR2 ANQGSEA come from the germline V gene. The CDR3 bases are TGCAGCGTTGACGCGGACAGTTTCAACACTGAAGCTTTCTTT. Protein product: CSVDADSFNTEAFF.

The chain carries TRBV12-3 or TRBV12-4 and TRBJ1-5, with 10 bases lining up with TRBD1. The CDR3 sequence is 15 residues long. The ends lost 3 bases at V and 7 bases at J; junction bases unmatched: 6. The CDR3 DNA follows: TGTGCCAGCAGTTTGGGACAGGGGACATGGCAGCCCCAGCATTTT. It yields the protein CASSLGQGTWQPQHF.

Concerning this clonotype: An end of the junction differs from the germline gene, which may be a read error. The chain recombines TRBV20-1 with TRBJ2-3; TRBD2 is a possible D gene (5 bases). The CDR3 covers 15 residues. Germline V gives CDR1 DFQATT, CDR2 SNEGSKA (reference sequence). The CDR3 loop reads CSAMLVASSTDTRYF. The CDR3 coding sequence is TGCAGTGCCATGCTTGTGGCGTCTAGCACAGATACGCGGTATTTT.

This clonotype has just one count. The CDR3 sequence: CASSLGQGGQNIQYF. The CDR3 DNA follows: TGTGCCAGCAGTTTAGGACAGGGTGGGCAAAACATTCAGTACTTC. This chain links TRBV12-3 or TRBV12-4 with TRBJ2-4; 7 nucleotides line up with TRBD1. V trimming: 1 base; J trimming: 5 bases; junction bases outside the gene matches: 5. The CDR3 has 15 residues.

The chain couples TRBV19 to TRBJ2-1, with 16 bases identical to TRBD2. CDR3 size: 18 residues. Germline CDR1 and CDR2: LNHDA and SQIVND (reference sequence). J lost 4 bases, V lost 4 bases, and 7 bases had no gene match. CDR3 loop: CASSKGTSGGAEYNEQFF. The CDR3 coding sequence is TGTGCCAGTAGTAAGGGGACTAGCGGGGGGGCGGAGTACAATGAGCAGTTCTTC. Full variable domain (rest looked up from reference TRBV19 and TRBJ2-1): DGGITQSPKYLFRKEGQNVTLSCEQNLNHDAMYWYRQDPGQGLRLIYYSQIVNDFQKGDIAEGYSVSREKKESFPLTVTSAQKNPTAFYLCASSKGTSGGAEYNEQFFGPGTRLTVL.